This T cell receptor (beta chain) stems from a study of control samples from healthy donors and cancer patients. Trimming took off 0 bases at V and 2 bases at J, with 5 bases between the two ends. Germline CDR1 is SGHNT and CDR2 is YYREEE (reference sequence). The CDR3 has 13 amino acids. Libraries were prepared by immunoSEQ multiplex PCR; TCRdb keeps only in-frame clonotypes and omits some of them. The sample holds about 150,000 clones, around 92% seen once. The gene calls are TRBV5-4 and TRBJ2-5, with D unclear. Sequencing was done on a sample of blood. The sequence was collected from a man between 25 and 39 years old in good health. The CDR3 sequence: CASSLGRQETQYF. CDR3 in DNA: TGTGCCAGCAGCTTGGGCAGACAAGAGACCCAGTACTTC.